Listed below are T cell receptor beta chains from one sample, sequenced in a study of T cells in Graves' hyperthyroidism and ophthalmopathy. In TCRdb, the multiplex PCR reads were re-called with MiXCR into one record per CDR3 protein. This sample yields about 100,000 distinct CDR3 sequences, of which 15% to 20% are seen a single time; 40% to 50% belongs to the top ten. The sequenced sample was blood. All receptors derive from a woman aged 50 to 60 with Graves' hyperthyroidism. Both conserved end residues are part of each CDR3. The order of the fields is CDR3 protein, CDR3 DNA, clone size, V gene, J gene, CDR3 length, D gene. The D gene is left open where the match is weak. Clone size, where shown, is once, few, many, or a class for clones that have expanded.

CSAREVSGRWNIQYF,TGCAGTGCTAGAGAGGTTAGCGGGAGATGGAACATTCAGTACTTC,-,TRBV20-1,TRBJ2-4,15,TRBD2
CASSLEWTGITQYF,TGTGCCAGCAGCTTAGAATGGACAGGGATTACGCAGTATTTT,many,TRBV7-2,TRBJ2-3,14,TRBD1
CASSLGQGSKYTEAFF,TGTGCCAGCAGCTTAGGACAGGGATCGAAGTACACTGAAGCTTTCTTT,few,TRBV5-6,TRBJ1-1,16,TRBD1
CASSPERANSYNEQFF,TGTGCCAGCAGTCCGGAGAGGGCAAATTCCTACAATGAGCAGTTCTTC,few,TRBV28,TRBJ2-1,16,-
CASSGSGRALNEQFF,TGTGCCAGCAGCGGCAGCGGGAGGGCCCTCAATGAGCAGTTCTTC,many,TRBV9,TRBJ2-1,15,TRBD2
CASSFAGNTGELFF,TGTGCCAGCAGTTTTGCCGGGAACACCGGGGAGCTGTTTTTT,-,TRBV12-3/TRBV12-4,TRBJ2-2,14,-
CASSPRGTQETQYF,TGTGCCAGCAGCCCCAGGGGGACGCAAGAGACCCAGTACTTC,-,TRBV12-3/TRBV12-4,TRBJ2-5,14,TRBD1
CASSTRQGFNQPQHF,TGTGCCAGCAGTACTCGACAGGGGTTCAATCAGCCCCAGCATTTT,-,TRBV6-5,TRBJ1-5,15,TRBD1
CASSNHRGVNTEAFF,TGCGCCAGCAGCAACCACAGGGGGGTAAACACTGAAGCTTTCTTT,-,TRBV5-1,TRBJ1-1,15,TRBD1
CSASNSGGAYEQYF,TGCAGTGCTTCTAATAGCGGGGGGGCCTACGAGCAGTACTTC,once,TRBV20-1,TRBJ2-7,14,TRBD2
CASSLWLAGGWTYNEQFF,TGTGCCAGCAGCTTATGGCTAGCGGGAGGCTGGACCTACAATGAGCAGTTCTTC,many,TRBV11-2,TRBJ2-1,18,TRBD2
CASSFTQQETQYF,TGTGCCAGCAGTTTCACGCAACAAGAGACCCAGTACTTC,many,TRBV28,TRBJ2-5,13,-
CASSGGADRGLANVLTF,TGCGCCAGCAGCGGGGGGGCTGACAGGGGTTTGGCCAACGTCCTGACTTTC,few,TRBV5-1,TRBJ2-6,17,-
CSARGREGPETQYF,TGCAGTGCTAGAGGGCGGGAGGGCCCAGAGACCCAGTACTTC,-,TRBV20-1,TRBJ2-5,14,TRBD2
CSARGGETNEKLFF,TGCAGTGCTAGAGGGGGGGAAACTAATGAAAAACTGTTTTTT,many,TRBV20-1,TRBJ1-4,14,-
CAWKRYNEQFF,TGTGCCTGGAAAAGGTACAATGAGCAGTTCTTC,many,TRBV30,TRBJ2-1,11,-
CASSPSGLTNQPQHF,TGTGCCAGTAGTCCGTCGGGACTGACCAATCAGCCCCAGCATTTT,-,TRBV19,TRBJ1-5,15,-
CAIRGLAGADTQYF,TGTGCCATCAGGGGACTAGCGGGCGCAGATACGCAGTATTTT,many,TRBV10-3,TRBJ2-3,14,TRBD2
CASSGTSYNEQFF,TGTGCCAGTTCCGGGACTAGCTACAATGAGCAGTTCTTC,many,TRBV6-1,TRBJ2-1,13,TRBD2